This T cell receptor (beta chain) was retrieved from a study of Graves' ophthalmopathy and Graves' hyperthyroidism. In this sample, this clonotype turned up a few times. Amplified material comprised TCR beta CDR3 regions derived from RNA transcripts. Following a first-round RT-PCR that used HTBI primers, a second-round multiplex PCR was carried out. TCRdb reprocessed the multiplex PCR reads via MiXCR and lists one record per CDR3 protein. The data hold over a million distinct CDR3 sequences, with 35% to 40% observed a single time. Source material: peripheral blood or thyroid tissue (not recorded which). This TCR came from an adult man with Graves' hyperthyroidism.

The CDR3 DNA is TGTGCCAGCAGCTCGACAGAGTCTAATGAAAAACTGTTTTTT. Amino acid sequence: CASSSTESNEKLFF. The J gene is TRBJ1-4, the V gene TRBV7-9, with D maybe TRBD1 (5 bases). This CDR3 region has 14 residues. Germline values: CDR1 SEHNR, CDR2 FQNEAQ (reference sequence). V lost 4 bases to trimming and J lost 3 bases, with 9 bases between them.